This T cell receptor (beta chain) was sequenced for a study of read filtering for tumor transcriptome and immune sequencing. In the study overall: By R-ISS, stages I, II and III held approximately 8, 16 and 7 patients. IR-seq gave about 3.5 to 10.27 million TCR reads per sample; RNA-seq gave roughly 80 to 1,300.

Germline V gene sequence: CDR1 LNHDA, CDR2 SQIVND (reference sequence). V trimming: 4 bases; J trimming: 4 bases; junction bases outside the gene matches: 6. The CDR3 is 15 residues long. The library was built from roughly 400 ng RNA with molecular barcoded adaptors for alpha/delta and beta/gamma chains. Each CDR3 protein gets one entry after TCRdb re-called the reads with MiXCR. The sample lists 35,000 to 40,000 distinct CDR3 sequences, roughly 15% seen once, with about two fifths in the top ten. Many counts were recorded for this clonotype. At the time of active disease, bone marrow was collected from every patient.

The sequence derives from a donor aged 40 or older with multiple myeloma. Material for sequencing was a population of CD138-negative cells sorted from bone marrow. The chain uses TRBV19 and TRBJ1-5; TRBD1 matches at 8 bases. The CDR3: CASSNTGQGNQPQHF. In DNA form, the CDR3 reads TGTGCCAGTAGTAATACCGGACAGGGTAATCAGCCCCAGCATTTT.